This T cell receptor (beta chain) was sequenced in a study of cytomegalovirus exposure and HLA in healthy donors. The wider study: Sequencing of about 179 million T cells in an earlier analysis found around 110 million unique TCR beta sequences. Study-level points and caveats: Among TCR beta chains, those listed as cytomegalovirus-associated numbered fewer than 200.

In the case of this clone: The antigen is not known.

The PCR ran on 60 Vbeta and 13 Jbeta primers. Clones were sequenced by immunoSEQ multiplex PCR, and TCRdb holds only the in-frame ones, with some missing. Here the sample spans 200,000 to 250,000 clones, more than 70% being singletons. Trimming cost V 4 bases and J 5 bases, with 21 bases left between them. CDR3 size: 17 residues. CDR1 and CDR2 (germline): MGHRA, YSYEKL. The sequenced material came from PBMCs. The sequence was collected from a human donor in good health. V and J are TRBV4-1 and TRBJ2-1; possible D gene TRBD2, 5 bases. The CDR3 coding sequence is TGCGCCAGCAGCCGTCGGGATCTAGGCTCCGGGGACAATGAGCAGTTCTTC. Residues: CASSRRDLGSGDNEQFF.